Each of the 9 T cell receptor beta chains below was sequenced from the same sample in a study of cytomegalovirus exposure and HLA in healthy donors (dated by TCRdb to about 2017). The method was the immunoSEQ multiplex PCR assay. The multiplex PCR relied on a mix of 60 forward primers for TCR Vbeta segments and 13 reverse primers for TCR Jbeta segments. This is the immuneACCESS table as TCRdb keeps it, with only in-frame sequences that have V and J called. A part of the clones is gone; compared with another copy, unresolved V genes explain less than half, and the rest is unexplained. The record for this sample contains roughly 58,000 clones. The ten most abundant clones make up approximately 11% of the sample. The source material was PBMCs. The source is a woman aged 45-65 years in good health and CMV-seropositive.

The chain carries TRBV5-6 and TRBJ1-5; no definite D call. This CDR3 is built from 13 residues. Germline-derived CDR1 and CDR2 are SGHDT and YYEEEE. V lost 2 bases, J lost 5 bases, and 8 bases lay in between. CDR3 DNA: TGTGCCAGCAGCTTTTCTCGAGATCAGCCCCAGCATTTT. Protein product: CASSFSRDQPQHF.

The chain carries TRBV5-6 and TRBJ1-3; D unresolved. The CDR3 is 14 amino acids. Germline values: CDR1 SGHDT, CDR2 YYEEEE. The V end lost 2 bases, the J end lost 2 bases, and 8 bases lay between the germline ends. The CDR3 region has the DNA TGTGCCAGCAGCTTTGTGGGCCCTGGAAACACCATATATTTT. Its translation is CASSFVGPGNTIYF.

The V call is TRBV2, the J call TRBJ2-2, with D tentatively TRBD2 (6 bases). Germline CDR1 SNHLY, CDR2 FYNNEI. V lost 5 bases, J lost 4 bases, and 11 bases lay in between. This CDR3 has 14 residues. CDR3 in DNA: TGTGCCAGCAGTAGACTAGTCGTCACCGGGGAGCTGTTTTTT. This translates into CASSRLVVTGELFF.

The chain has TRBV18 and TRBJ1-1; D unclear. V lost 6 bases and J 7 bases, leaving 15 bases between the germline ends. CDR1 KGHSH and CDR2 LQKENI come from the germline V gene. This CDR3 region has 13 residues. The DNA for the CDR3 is TGTGCCAGCTCGCCAAGGGAGGGTGGTGAAGCTTTCTTT. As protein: CASSPREGGEAFF. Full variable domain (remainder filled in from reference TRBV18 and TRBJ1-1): NAGVMQNPRHLVRRRGQEARLRCSPMKGHSHVYWYRQLPEEGLKFMVYLQKENIIDESGMPKERFSAEFPKEGPSILRIQQVVRGDSAAYFCASSPREGGEAFFGQGTRLTVV.

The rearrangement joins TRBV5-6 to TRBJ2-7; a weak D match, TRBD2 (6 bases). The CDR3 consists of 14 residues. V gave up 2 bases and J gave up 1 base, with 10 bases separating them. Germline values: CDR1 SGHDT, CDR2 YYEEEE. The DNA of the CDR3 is TGTGCCAGCAGCTTCGGGAGCGGATCCTACGAGCAGTACTTC. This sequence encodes CASSFGSGSYEQYF.

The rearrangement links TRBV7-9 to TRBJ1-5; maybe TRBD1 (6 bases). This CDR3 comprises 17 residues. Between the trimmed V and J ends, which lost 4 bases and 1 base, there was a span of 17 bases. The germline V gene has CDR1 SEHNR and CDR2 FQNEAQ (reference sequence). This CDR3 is CASSSGRTEKSNQPQHF. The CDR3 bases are TGTGCCAGCAGCTCCGGACGGACAGAAAAAAGCAATCAGCCCCAGCATTTT.

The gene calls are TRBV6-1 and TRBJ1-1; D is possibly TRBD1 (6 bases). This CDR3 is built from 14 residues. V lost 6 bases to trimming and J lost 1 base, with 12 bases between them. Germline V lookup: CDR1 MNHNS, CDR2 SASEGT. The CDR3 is CASRGGQRNTEAFF. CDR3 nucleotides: TGTGCCAGCAGGGGTGGACAGAGGAACACTGAAGCTTTCTTT.

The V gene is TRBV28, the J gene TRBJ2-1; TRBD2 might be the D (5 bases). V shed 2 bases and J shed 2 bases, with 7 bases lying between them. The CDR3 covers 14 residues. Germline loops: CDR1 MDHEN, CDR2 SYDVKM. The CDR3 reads CASSLRGTYNEQFF. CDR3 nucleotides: TGTGCCAGCAGTTTAAGAGGGACCTACAATGAGCAGTTCTTC. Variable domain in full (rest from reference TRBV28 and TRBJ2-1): DVKVTQSSRYLVKRTGEKVFLECVQDMDHENMFWYRQDPGLGLRLIYFSYDVKMKEKGDIPEGYSVSREKKERFSLILESASTNQTSMYLCASSLRGTYNEQFFGPGTRLTVL.

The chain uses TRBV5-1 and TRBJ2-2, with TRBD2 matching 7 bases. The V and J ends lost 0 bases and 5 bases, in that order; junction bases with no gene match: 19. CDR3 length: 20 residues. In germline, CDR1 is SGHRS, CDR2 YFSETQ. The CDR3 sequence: CASSLGASESGGRGTGELFF. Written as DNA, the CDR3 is TGCGCCAGCAGCTTGGGGGCGTCTGAGTCGGGCGGGAGAGGAACCGGGGAGCTGTTTTTT.